This TCR beta chain was recorded in a study of cytomegalovirus exposure and HLA in healthy donors. This CDR3 comprises 15 residues. Trimming cost V 2 bases and J 3 bases, with 11 bases left between them. Germline V CDR1 and CDR2: SGHTA, FQGNSA. General study results and limits: Researchers counted some 150 TCR beta chains as cytomegalovirus-associated.

In regard to this clone: Its cognate antigen is unknown.

With 60 Vbeta and 13 Jbeta primers, the PCR was carried out. Libraries were prepared by immunoSEQ multiplex PCR; TCRdb keeps only in-frame clonotypes and omits some of them. The sample carries 170,000 or so clones, roughly four fifths recorded once. This TCR derives from a woman aged 25 to 39 in good health and CMV-seronegative. The chain recombines TRBV7-2 with TRBJ1-5; the D is unclear. The sample taken for sequencing was PBMCs. As DNA, the CDR3 is TGTGCCAGCAGCTTATGGCAGAACATCAATCAGCCCCAGCATTTT. Protein product: CASSLWQNINQPQHF.